The TCR beta chain described here comes from a study of regulatory T cells in long-lasting Graves disease. Time point denoted: newly diagnosed GD, antithyroid drugs for less than 3 months. Isolated PBMC RNA provided the starting material for the TCR library. As a group, patients came from one endocrinology department in Xi'an, China. This clonotype was observed a few times. Antigen unknown. General observations from the study: No thyroid tissue was studied; the work used peripheral blood only.

Investigators prepared the TCR beta libraries by applying iRepertoire HTBI primers and Arm-PCR of CDR3 regions. TCRdb recomputed calls from the multiplex PCR reads with MiXCR, one row per CDR3 protein. The data hold 450,000 to 600,000 distinct CDR3 sequences, with approximately 13% observed a single time. The same specimen was also included in a second study, on T cells in Graves' hyperthyroidism and ophthalmopathy.

The receptor was derived from a man aged 30 to 39 with Graves disease. The sequencing used peripheral blood mononuclear cells (PBMCs), collected at new diagnosis, from a patient treated with antithyroid drugs.

CDR3 in amino acids: CASSPLTAGAQNEQFF. CDR3 DNA sequence: TGTGCCAGCAGCCCCTTGACAGCGGGCGCACAAAATGAGCAGTTCTTC. This sequence joins TRBV7-6 and TRBJ2-1, with a possible D match to TRBD2 (6 bases). This CDR3 is 16 amino acids long. The ends were cut back, 5 bases at V and 7 bases at J, with 21 bases in the middle. From germline, CDR1 is SGHVS and CDR2 FNYEAQ.